This T cell receptor (beta chain) was obtained from a study of blood T cell repertoires in COVID-19. TCRdb keeps only in-frame clones here, not all; method: immunoSEQ multiplex PCR. In the table there are 78,000 or so clones, roughly 83% of which are singletons. Germline CDR1 is SGHRS and CDR2 is YFSETQ. Trimming left V 0 bases short and J 0 bases short, with 6 bases between. The CDR3 totals 15 residues. This receptor was obtained from a woman aged 60 to 75 with acute or convalescent COVID-19. The chain joins TRBV5-1 to TRBJ1-4; tentatively, D is TRBD1 (5 bases). Sequencing used peripheral blood. The CDR3 is CASSLAQATNEKLFF. DNA for the CDR3: TGCGCCAGCAGCTTGGCACAGGCAACTAATGAAAAACTGTTTTTT.